The subject of this entry is one T cell receptor beta chain. There is no known antigen for this receptor. No per-base quality is available; no much larger clone lies one base away. Collaborating institutions collected whole blood in K2EDTA tubes following their own protocols. For TCRbeta analysis, collaborators shipped samples in one of three forms: frozen whole blood, isolated PBMCs, or DNA extracted from either of those sample types. The data derive from a study of blood T cell repertoires in COVID-19 (dated by TCRdb to 2018 to 2021). For the study in its entirety: Samples covering the acute and convalescent phases of COVID-19 were provided by collaborators in the United States, Italy and Spain. Sample metadata almost always included a de-identified subject ID, COVID-19 status, age in years and sex. The material from the prospective study consisted of cDNA or gDNA derived from T cells, B-cell-depleted T cells, or PBMCs. The repertoires were released in a freely available public database intended as a resource for research on the immune response to SARS-CoV-2. HLA class I and class II types, where available, came from metadata supplied by the sample provider rather than from assay-based typing. Deeply sampled blood TCRbeta repertoires from subjects exposed to, actively infected with, or recovered from COVID-19 were included in the dataset. Samples were obtained from the ongoing ImmuneRACE study (first 160 participants) and from 1,254 subjects provided by 6 global collaborators.

The CDR3 runs 15 residues from the cysteine to the phenylalanine. Only the CDR3 portion is preserved as DNA: 45 bases, with reading frame beginning at the first base. CDR1 MDHEN and CDR2 SYDVKM were looked up in the germline V gene. V ends up 3 bases short and J 12 bases short, with an unmatched junction base count of 11. Study-wide conclusions, independent of this receptor: The quantity of clinical and demographic metadata differed by source and by participant and was supplied without curation.

The immunoSEQ Assay, a bias-controlled multiplex PCR, was used to amplify TCRbeta CDR3 regions from genomic DNA. Under the source paper's analysis protocol: The number of nucleated cells in each sample was estimated from the amplification of reference gene primers within the assay. Sequence reads were collapsed and filtered to measure the absolute abundance of every unique TCRbeta CDR3 rearrangement. For each sample, productive Simpson clonality was calculated as the square root of Simpson's diversity index over productive rearrangements. TCRdb mirrors the immuneACCESS table, restricted to in-frame sequences. Some clones are absent from its copies; in checked studies, under half trace to an unresolved V gene, and the reason for the others is unknown. The V and J calls and the clone size are those of that table, but D and trimming were determined from the DNA. For this sample there are tens of thousands of clones; around 87% appear just once. The ten most abundant clones make up around 8% of the sample.

This clonotype originated in a man aged 45-60 years with active COVID-19. The sequence links TRBV28 to TRBJ2-1, with 10 bases aligning to TRBD1. The sequenced sample was peripheral blood. The nucleotides are TGTGCCAGCAGTTTGACAGGGGGCTTTCCCCCTCGGCAGTTCTTC. This translates into CASSLTGGFPPRQFF.